One and the same sample provided the 18 T cell receptor beta chains below, sequenced in a study of T cells in tuberculosis. This table comes from immunoSEQ multiplex PCR, and its TCRdb copy is limited to in-frame clones, with some not included. The data contain 70,000 to 95,000 clones, under 95% of them singletons. Cells were sorted from thawed PBMC rested overnight and stained with GMM-loaded CD1B tetramer, viability dye and anti-CD3. CD1B tetramers were loaded with Rhodococcus equi-derived C32 glucose monomycolate. Sequenced material: CD1b-GMM tetramer-negative cells sorted from PBMCs. These receptors came from an adult woman with latent tuberculosis.

This clone was observed a handful of times. This rearrangement joins TRBV5-1 to TRBJ1-3, with unresolved D. This CDR3 spans 15 amino acids. The V end lost 0 bases, the J end lost 4 bases, and 11 bases lay between the germline ends. Per the germline V gene, CDR1 is SGHRS and CDR2 is YFSETQ. CDR3 DNA: TGCGCCAGCAGCTTGGCCTCGACATCCGGAAACACCATATATTTT. It specifies CASSLASTSGNTIYF.

V is TRBV5-1 and J is TRBJ2-1, with D perhaps matching TRBD2 (5 bases). This CDR3 has 16 residues. V lost 0 bases, J lost 0 bases, and 10 bases lay in between. CDR1 is SGHRS and CDR2 is YFSETQ in the germline V gene. The CDR3 DNA reads TGCGCCAGCAGCTTGGCGCACGGAGGCTCCTACAATGAGCAGTTCTTC. It yields the protein CASSLAHGGSYNEQFF.

The V and J genes are TRBV5-4 and TRBJ2-5; 7 positions agree with TRBD2. The CDR3 contains 15 residues. Trimming removed 2 bases from V and 4 bases from J; junction bases left unmatched: 8. Germline CDR1 reads SGHNT; CDR2 reads YYREEE (reference sequence). CDR3 sequence reads: CASSFSPGGRETQYF. DNA of the CDR3: TGTGCCAGCAGCTTCTCTCCGGGGGGACGAGAGACCCAGTACTTC.

This rearrangement joins TRBV11-2 to TRBJ2-2, with D unclear. V lost 7 bases, J lost 4 bases, and 10 bases lay in between. The CDR3 is made up of 13 amino acids. In germline, CDR1 is SGHAT, CDR2 FQNNGV. In DNA, the CDR3 is TGTGCCAGCACCTCCGTTATCACCGGGGAGCTGTTTTTT. Translated: CASTSVITGELFF.

This chain links TRBV7-8 with TRBJ1-2; TRBD1 is a possible D gene (5 bases). Trimming removed 3 bases at V and 7 bases at J, with 21 bases between. This CDR3 region has 16 residues. Germline CDR1 SGHVS, CDR2 FQNEAQ. CDR3 residues: CASSLDWDSMGSGYTF. The CDR3 DNA reads TGTGCCAGCAGCTTGGATTGGGACTCTATGGGTAGTGGCTACACCTTC.

This sequence joins TRBV19 and TRBJ1-5, with D unresolved. The CDR3 runs to 14 residues. Germline loops: CDR1 LNHDA, CDR2 SQIVND (reference sequence). Trimming removed 1 base at V and 9 bases at J, with 13 bases between. CDR3 sequence reads: CASSIGQTIPPQHF. The DNA for the CDR3 is TGTGCCAGTAGTATAGGTCAGACTATTCCGCCCCAGCATTTT.

V is TRBV6-5 and J is TRBJ1-2; TRBD1 might be the D (6 bases). Germline assignment: CDR1 MNHEY and CDR2 SVGAGI. The ends were cut back, 5 bases at V and 4 bases at J, with 11 bases in the middle. The CDR3 spans 13 residues. The CDR3 region has the DNA TGTGCCAGCAGTCCCGGGACAAGCTATGGCTACACCTTC. Its translation is CASSPGTSYGYTF.

This clone was detected a few times. V and J are TRBV15 and TRBJ1-2, with 9 bases identical to TRBD1. Germline V gives CDR1 LNHNV, CDR2 YYDKDF (reference sequence). This CDR3 region has 14 residues. V shed 7 bases, J shed 8 bases, and the junction held 11 bases outside the gene matches. DNA for the CDR3: TGTGCCACCAACCCGGACAGGGGACTAGGGGGCTACACCTTC. Residues: CATNPDRGLGGYTF.

This clone was counted only a few times. The rearrangement joins TRBV27 to TRBJ2-1; the D gene is possibly TRBD1 (5 bases). Trimming removed 3 bases from V and 4 bases from J, with 10 bases in between. CDR3 length: 14 residues. CDR1 MNHEY and CDR2 SMNVEV come from the germline V gene (reference sequence). The CDR3 bases are TGTGCCAGCAGTTTTACAGGAATTTACAATGAGCAGTTCTTC. Residues: CASSFTGIYNEQFF.

V and J are TRBV19 and TRBJ1-5, with D tentatively TRBD1 (5 bases). The V and J ends lost 5 bases and 2 bases respectively, with 13 bases between them. Germline lookup yields CDR1 LNHDA and CDR2 SQIVND (reference sequence). The CDR3 totals 15 residues. The CDR3 loop is CASSRQGLGNQPQHF. The CDR3 DNA reads TGTGCCAGTAGTCGCCAGGGACTCGGCAATCAGCCCCAGCATTTT.

The chain employs TRBV6-6 and TRBJ2-3; TRBD1 matches at 8 bases. After removal of 4 bases from V and 2 bases from J, the junction contained 8 bases not matched to a gene. In germline, CDR1 is MNHNY, CDR2 SVGAGI (reference sequence). This CDR3 spans 16 amino acids. CDR3 sequence (DNA): TGTGCCAGCAGTTTGACAGGGGCCGGGGCCACAGATACGCAGTATTTT. Encoded protein: CASSLTGAGATDTQYF.

This rearrangement joins TRBV7-2 to TRBJ2-4; tentatively, D is TRBD2 (6 bases). Trimming shortened V by 5 bases and J by 1 base, and 18 bases separated the two germline ends. In germline, CDR1 is SGHTA, CDR2 FQGNSA. The CDR3 has 17 residues. CDR3 loop: CASSPRLGPMAKNIQYF. The CDR3 coding sequence is TGTGCCAGCAGCCCCAGACTAGGCCCTATGGCCAAAAACATTCAGTACTTC.

Comment on this clone: Since the CDR3 does not end with the conserved phenylalanine or tryptophan, this likely comes from a read error. The V call is TRBV30, the J call TRBJ2-7, with D perhaps TRBD2 (8 bases). CDR1 and CDR2 from the germline V gene are GTSNPN and SVGIG (reference sequence). Trimming took 0 bases from V and 5 from J, leaving 14 bases between them. CDR3 size: 14 residues. DNA for the CDR3: TGTGCCTGGAGTGTACCGGGAGGGGGCCACGAGCAGTACCTC. Translating gives CAWSVPGGGHEQYL.

The rearrangement uses TRBV5-6 and TRBJ1-2; the match to TRBD1 covers 9 bases. The trim removed 3 bases at V and 8 bases at J, leaving 11 bases unmatched. The germline CDR1 and CDR2 sequences are SGHDT and YYEEEE. The CDR3 has 15 amino acids. CDR3 sequence (DNA): TGTGCCAGCAGCTCAGTTCCGGACAGGGGCGTCGGCTACACCTTC. This translates into CASSSVPDRGVGYTF.

The rearrangement uses TRBV28 and TRBJ1-4; 7 bases line up with TRBD1. Germline CDR1 reads MDHEN; CDR2 reads SYDVKM. Trimming at V came to 3 bases and at J to 7 bases, leaving 14 bases not matched to a gene. This CDR3 has 17 amino acids. The CDR3 DNA follows: TGTGCCAGCAGTTTTCGCAGAACGGGACAGCTTATTGAAAAACTGTTTTTT. Amino acids: CASSFRRTGQLIEKLFF.

The chain is built from TRBV6-6 and TRBJ2-3, with TRBD2 identical over 8 bases. CDR3 size: 15 residues. Germline loops: CDR1 MNHNY, CDR2 SVGAGI (reference sequence). V was pared by 6 bases and J by 5 bases, with 10 bases of the junction left unmatched. Written as DNA, the CDR3 is TGTGCCAGCAGCCAACGGGGGGGGCCAGTAGATACGCAGTATTTT. As protein: CASSQRGGPVDTQYF.

V gene TRBV7-9 combines with J gene TRBJ1-1; D is unclear. CDR3 length: 15 amino acids. CDR1 and CDR2 from the germline V gene are SEHNR and FQNEAQ (reference sequence). V was clipped by 4 bases and J by 1 base, with 13 bases between them. CDR3 sequence (DNA): TGTGCCAGCAGCTCCTTGGCCTGGCCGAACACTGAAGCTTTCTTT. As protein: CASSSLAWPNTEAFF.

The chain recombines TRBV6-1 with TRBJ2-1; 11 bases line up with TRBD1. This CDR3 is built from 15 residues. Germline V lookup: CDR1 MNHNS, CDR2 SASEGT. V trimming: 2 bases; J trimming: 6 bases; junction bases outside the gene matches: 3. The CDR3, as DNA: TGTGCCAGCAGTGAATCTGGGACAGGGGGCAATGAGCAGTTCTTC. Translation: CASSESGTGGNEQFF.